A single sample gave rise to the 9 T cell receptor beta chains below, sequenced in a study of tumor-infiltrating lymphocytes in oesophageal squamous cell carcinoma. From the PCR reads, TCRdb called clonotypes with MiXCR, one entry per CDR3 protein. Seen here are approximately 18,000 distinct CDR3 sequences, 35% to 45% observed once, and the top ten hold 15% to 20%. Sequencing was done on a sample of normal esophageal tissue next to the tumor. All receptors derive from a female donor with esophageal squamous cell carcinoma.

This clonotype was counted a few times. A much bigger clone sits one base away, suggesting this may be a read error. The chain combines TRBV19 with TRBJ2-7; 11 bases agree with TRBD2. Trimming took 7 bases from V and 7 from J; bases not matched to a gene: 15. This CDR3 has 16 amino acids. Germline V gene sequence: CDR1 LNHDA, CDR2 SQIVND (reference sequence). The CDR3 DNA is TGTGCCAGTAAGGCCCTTAGGCCTAGCGGGAGGAATGAGCAGTACTTC. Its translation is CASKALRPSGRNEQYF.

This clonotype came up a few times. The chain uses TRBV7-8 and TRBJ2-1; D is possibly TRBD1 (6 bases). Gene TRBJ2-7 matches the end of the DNA better, so the J call may be wrong. This CDR3 contains 16 residues. Germline V gene lookup returns CDR1 SGHVS and CDR2 FQNEAQ. CDR3 sequence reads: CASSFYATGKYNEQYF. For the CDR3, the DNA is TGTGCCAGCAGCTTCTACGCAACAGGGAAGTACAATGAGCAGTACTTC.

Concerning this clonotype itself: A much larger clone differs from this one at a single base, so this may be a read error. The gene calls are TRBV5-5 and TRBJ1-1; D is unresolved. The CDR3 loop spans 14 amino acids. V lost 4 bases and J 2 bases, leaving 12 bases between the germline ends. In germline, CDR1 is SGHKS, CDR2 YYEKEE (reference sequence). CDR3 residues: CASSHVDGNTEAFF. The CDR3 nucleotides are TGTGCCAGCAGCCATGTTGACGGAAACACTGAAGCTTTCTTT.

This clonotype was observed a single time. The rearrangement uses TRBV5-5 and TRBJ2-5; D is undetermined. In germline, CDR1 is SGHKS, CDR2 YYEKEE (reference sequence). V was pared by 1 base and J by 11 bases, with 21 bases between. This CDR3 comprises 15 residues. CDR3 bases: TGTGCCAGCAGCTTGTCGGTAGGACGCACAAATACGCAGTACTTC. Protein sequence: CASSLSVGRTNTQYF.

The chain employs TRBV27 and TRBJ2-3; 10 bases map to TRBD2. With 9 bases clipped from V and 0 bases from J, the junction kept 6 bases outside the gene matches. There are 15 residues in the CDR3. CDR1 and CDR2 from the germline V gene are MNHEY and SMNVEV (reference sequence). As DNA, the CDR3 is TGTGCCAGGGAAGAGCGGGGGGGAAGCACAGATACGCAGTATTTT. This translates into CAREERGGSTDTQYF.

Comment on this clonotype: At one end the junction does not follow the germline gene, possibly because of a read error. DNA of the CDR3: TGTGCCAGCAGCTTAACTAGCGGGGGCTACACAGCGCCCAAAAACTCCCCTTCCTACGAGCAGCAGTTC. Its protein product is CASSLTSGGYTAPKNSPSYEQQF. The chain links TRBV11-2 to TRBJ2-1, with TRBD2 matching 11 bases. Germline assignment: CDR1 SGHAT and CDR2 FQNNGV. The CDR3 contains 23 residues.

This rearrangement joins TRBV11-3 to TRBJ1-3, with no clear D. Germline loops: CDR1 SGHNT, CDR2 YENEEA. The V and J ends lost 0 bases and 2 bases respectively, with 11 bases between them. The length of the CDR3 is 16 residues. The CDR3 sequence: CASSLDLSSTGNTIYF. In DNA, the CDR3 is TGTGCCAGCAGCTTAGATTTGTCCTCAACTGGAAACACCATATATTTT.

J is TRBJ2-5 and V is TRBV7-6, with a weak D call TRBD2 (5 bases). Germline V CDR1 and CDR2: SGHVS, FNYEAQ. Trimming pared 3 bases from V and 11 bases from J, leaving 19 bases between. This CDR3 is 14 amino acids long. The CDR3 DNA is TGTGCCAGCAGCTTGGCTAGCTCCTACAATGAGCAGTACTTC. Protein: CASSLASSYNEQYF.

This chain uses TRBV7-4 with TRBJ2-1, with 8 bases fitting TRBD2. The DNA end lines up better with TRBJ2-7; the J call may be wrong. CDR3 length: 15 residues. The germline V gene has CDR1 SGHVT and CDR2 SQSDAQ. The CDR3 is CASSFQRGSSYEQYF. CDR3 nucleotides: TGTGCCAGCAGCTTCCAGCGGGGGAGCTCCTACGAGCAGTACTTC.